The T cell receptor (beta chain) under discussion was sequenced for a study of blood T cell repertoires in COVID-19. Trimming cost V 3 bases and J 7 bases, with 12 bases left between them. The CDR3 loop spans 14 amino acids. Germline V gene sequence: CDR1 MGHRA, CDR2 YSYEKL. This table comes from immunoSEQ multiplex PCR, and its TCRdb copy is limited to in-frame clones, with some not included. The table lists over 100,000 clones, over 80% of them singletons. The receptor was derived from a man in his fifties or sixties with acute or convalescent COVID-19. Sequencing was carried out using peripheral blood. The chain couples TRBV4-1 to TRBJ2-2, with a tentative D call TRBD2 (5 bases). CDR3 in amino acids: CASSQPPADGELFF. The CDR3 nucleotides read TGCGCCAGCAGCCAGCCCCCAGCGGACGGGGAGCTGTTTTTT.